The 7 T cell receptor beta chains given below trace back to one sample, sequenced in a study of blood T cell repertoires in COVID-19. This table comes from immunoSEQ multiplex PCR, and its TCRdb copy is limited to in-frame clones, with some not included. The sample lists around 300,000 clones, over 75% occurring once. Sequencing used peripheral blood. The origin of the receptors is a man aged 18-30 years with active or convalescent COVID-19.

The chain joins TRBV5-1 to TRBJ2-7, with D hard to call. V gave up 3 bases and J gave up 0 bases, with 13 bases separating them. This CDR3 has 15 amino acids. The germline gives CDR1 SGHRS, CDR2 YFSETQ. In DNA form, the CDR3 reads TGCGCCAGCAGCTCGGTCGGTCAGGTCTCCTACGAGCAGTACTTC. Translating it yields CASSSVGQVSYEQYF.

This clone has a handful of counts. The V gene is TRBV20-1, the J gene TRBJ1-1; no clear D gene. Germline-derived CDR1 and CDR2 are DFQATT and SNEGSKA (reference sequence). The CDR3 extends over 13 amino acids. V shed 3 bases and J shed 4 bases, with 12 bases lying between them. The CDR3 sequence: CSASPGFTTEAFF. The CDR3, as DNA: TGCAGTGCTAGTCCCGGGTTTACCACTGAAGCTTTCTTT.

This chain links TRBV5-4 with TRBJ1-2; TRBD1 agrees at 9 bases. CDR3 length equals 13 residues. Germline V CDR1 and CDR2: SGHNT, YYREEE (reference sequence). With V trimmed by 4 bases and J by 7 bases, 5 bases remained unmatched. The DNA of the CDR3 is TGTGCCAGCAGCAAAACAGGGGGCAGTGGCTACACCTTC. The encoded protein is CASSKTGGSGYTF.

This chain joins TRBV2 and TRBJ1-2; 7 nucleotides align to TRBD1. J was trimmed by 8 bases and V by 3 bases; bases with no gene match: 6. This CDR3 spans 13 amino acids. CDR1 SNHLY and CDR2 FYNNEI come from the germline V gene. For the CDR3, the DNA is TGTGCCAGCAGTGAGGGGACAGCCATCGGCTACACCTTC. Translating it yields CASSEGTAIGYTF.

This chain uses TRBV4-3 with TRBJ2-7; 10 bases fit TRBD1. This CDR3 is 16 amino acids long. CDR1 LGHNA and CDR2 YSLEER come from the germline V gene. The V segment lost 3 bases and the J segment 2 bases; nucleotides outside the gene matches: 7. The CDR3 DNA is TGCGCCAGCAGCCAGGACCCGGGACAGGGGACCTACGAGCAGTACTTC. Amino acid sequence: CASSQDPGQGTYEQYF.

The chain employs TRBV6-6 and TRBJ2-4; D gene unclear. V dropped 6 bases and J dropped 8 bases, with 14 bases sitting between them. The CDR3 consists of 13 residues. Germline V gene data show CDR1 as MNHNY and CDR2 as SVGAGI (reference sequence). The DNA of the CDR3 is TGTGCCAGCAGCCCGGAACCCCAGGACATTCAGTACTTC. This sequence encodes CASSPEPQDIQYF.

The J gene is TRBJ2-3, the V gene TRBV7-8; D is uncertain. The V end lost 1 base, the J end lost 5 bases, and 10 bases lay between the germline ends. The germline gives CDR1 SGHVS, CDR2 FQNEAQ. The CDR3 is made up of 14 amino acids. CDR3 region: CASSLGRGVDTQYF. The CDR3 DNA reads as TGTGCCAGCAGCTTAGGTCGCGGCGTAGATACGCAGTATTTT.